These 5 T cell receptor beta chains originate from one sample sequenced in a study of T cells expressing NK-cell markers. From its re-call of the 5' RACE reads, TCRdb lists each CDR3 protein once, without DNA. This sample's table reports about 380,000 distinct CDR3 sequences. The sequenced material came from blood T cells: a sorted CD56 or NKG2C T cell subset, CD4+ or CD8+ T cells, or bulk PBMC T cells (not recorded which). The receptors derive from a man aged 18 to 70 in good health.

The chain couples TRBV7-2 to TRBJ2-7; the TRBD1 assignment by TCRdb is unverifiable without DNA. The CDR3 contains 15 residues. The germline gives CDR1 SGHTA, CDR2 FQGNSA. The CDR3 region is CASSPTGAGRVEQYF.

The chain couples TRBV9 to TRBJ2-5. The V gene's germline CDR1 is SGDLS and CDR2 YYNGEE. This CDR3 region has 13 residues. CDR3 in amino acids: CASSVHGQETQYF.

CDR3 amino acids: CASTRQGDTGELFF. The chain carries TRBV5-1 and TRBJ2-2; as DNA is missing, the TRBD1 call by TCRdb cannot be tested. The CDR3 has 14 amino acids. CDR1 is SGHRS, CDR2 YFSETQ, per germline.

V is TRBV4-1 and J is TRBJ1-2; TCRdb selects TRBD1, and the lack of DNA leaves this call unchecked. CDR1 is MGHRA and CDR2 is YSYEKL in the germline V gene. This CDR3 region has 14 residues. CDR3 loop: CASSQTNRVYGYTF.

The rearrangement uses TRBV7-2 and TRBJ1-4. The CDR3 is 14 residues long. The germline CDR1 and CDR2 sequences are SGHTA and FQGNSA. The CDR3 reads CASSLFGVKEKLFF. The whole variable domain, filled in from reference TRBV7-2 and TRBJ1-4, reads GAGVSQSPSNKVTEKGKDVELRCDPISGHTALYWYRQSLGQGLEFLIYFQGNSAPDKSGLPSDRFSAERTGGSVSTLTIQRTQQEDSAVYLCASSLFGVKEKLFFGSGTQLSVL.